Below, 30 T cell receptor beta chains from the same sample are listed, as sequenced in a study of cytomegalovirus exposure and HLA in healthy donors. The primer mix had 60 Vbeta and 13 Jbeta primers. Produced via immunoSEQ multiplex PCR; TCRdb's table is partial and in-frame only. The sample table sets out about 190,000 clones. The source material was PBMCs. The receptors shown here come from a woman in her 30s in good health and CMV-seropositive.

The chain uses TRBV2 and TRBJ1-4; D not resolved. Germline CDR1 SNHLY, CDR2 FYNNEI. This CDR3 has 14 amino acids. V was pared by 6 bases and J by 0 bases, with 8 bases between. CDR3: CASRDTSTNEKLFF. The CDR3 DNA is TGTGCCAGCAGAGACACCTCAACTAATGAAAAACTGTTTTTT.

This rearrangement joins TRBV13 to TRBJ2-1; 10 nucleotides align to TRBD2. The CDR3 covers 15 residues. Germline CDR1 and CDR2: PRHDT and FYEKMQ (reference sequence). The ends lost 6 bases at V and 8 bases at J; junction bases unmatched: 10. The DNA for the CDR3 is TGTGCCAGCAGTTTCCCAGCGGGAGGGCCGGATGAGCAGTTCTTC. Translation gives CASSFPAGGPDEQFF.

The chain has TRBV19 and TRBJ1-3, with no clear D. Germline V lookup: CDR1 LNHDA, CDR2 SQIVND (reference sequence). V was clipped by 4 bases and J by 0 bases, with 10 bases between them. The CDR3 is 15 residues long. The CDR3 here is CASSTGVDSGNTIYF. Written as DNA, the CDR3 is TGTGCCAGTAGTACCGGAGTGGACTCTGGAAACACCATATATTTT.

The V and J genes are TRBV4-1 and TRBJ2-2; D perhaps matches TRBD1 (6 bases). Per the germline V gene, CDR1 is MGHRA and CDR2 is YSYEKL. This CDR3 has 17 amino acids. V lost 4 bases to trimming and J lost 0 bases, with 15 bases between them. CDR3 in amino acids: CASSLRLGQSNTGELFF. In DNA form, the CDR3 reads TGCGCCAGCAGCCTCCGTCTCGGACAGTCGAACACCGGGGAGCTGTTTTTT.

J is TRBJ1-1 and V is TRBV9, with D perhaps TRBD1 (6 bases). The CDR3 sequence is 13 residues long. Trimming removed 3 bases at V and 4 bases at J, with 10 bases between. Germline CDR1 is SGDLS and CDR2 is YYNGEE. For the CDR3, the DNA is TGTGCCAGCAGCGCTCCAGGGGTCACTGAAGCTTTCTTT. Protein: CASSAPGVTEAFF.

V gene TRBV10-2 combines with J gene TRBJ2-7; 10 bases agree with TRBD2. CDR3 size: 16 residues. The germline V gene encodes CDR1 WSHSY and CDR2 SAAADI. The V gene end was trimmed by 2 bases and the J gene end by 1 base; junction bases not matched to a gene: 5. The CDR3 sequence: CASSEASSGGSYEQYF. CDR3 in DNA: TGCGCCAGCAGTGAGGCTTCTAGCGGGGGTTCCTACGAGCAGTACTTC.

J is TRBJ1-1 and V is TRBV7-9; D gene ambiguous. Germline CDR1 and CDR2: SEHNR and FQNEAQ (reference sequence). The CDR3 is 14 residues long. V was pared by 3 bases and J by 0 bases, with 8 bases between. This CDR3 is CASSFRQLNTEAFF. In DNA, the CDR3 is TGTGCCAGCAGCTTCAGGCAGTTGAACACTGAAGCTTTCTTT.

The rearrangement uses TRBV28 and TRBJ2-2; 12 positions match TRBD2. In germline, CDR1 is MDHEN, CDR2 SYDVKM. CDR3 length: 14 amino acids. J lost 7 bases, V lost 8 bases, and 5 bases had no gene match. CDR3 sequence reads: CASETSGSNGELFF. In nucleotides, the CDR3 is TGTGCCAGCGAGACTAGCGGGAGTAACGGGGAGCTGTTTTTT.

This chain links TRBV7-9 with TRBJ1-2; perhaps TRBD1 as D (6 bases). The CDR3 runs 14 residues. The germline CDR1 and CDR2 sequences are SEHNR and FQNEAQ (reference sequence). V lost 0 bases to trimming and J lost 2 bases, with 7 bases between them. Here the CDR3 DNA reads TGTGCCAGCAGCTTAGCGCAGGGGAACTATGGCTACACCTTC. It encodes CASSLAQGNYGYTF.

This rearrangement joins TRBV5-1 to TRBJ1-1, with D possibly being TRBD1 (6 bases). CDR1 SGHRS and CDR2 YFSETQ come from the germline V gene. Trimming pared 0 bases from V and 7 bases from J, leaving 10 bases between. The CDR3 is made up of 13 amino acids. CDR3 protein: CASSLDRVGEAFF. CDR3 in DNA: TGCGCCAGCAGCTTGGACAGGGTAGGTGAAGCTTTCTTT.

The genes are TRBV18 and TRBJ2-7, with D maybe TRBD1 (6 bases). V was shortened by 4 bases and J by 2 bases, with 6 bases between the two germline ends. Germline V CDR1 and CDR2: KGHSH, LQKENI. The CDR3 consists of 12 residues. CDR3 bases: TGTGCCAGCTCACGGACAGCCTACGAGCAGTACTTC. It yields the protein CASSRTAYEQYF.

The rearrangement links TRBV10-1 to TRBJ1-4; D is perhaps TRBD1 (6 bases). Germline V lookup: CDR1 WNHNN, CDR2 SYGVQD (reference sequence). The CDR3 covers 14 residues. V was cut by 3 bases and J by 8 bases, with 13 bases left in between. CDR3 DNA sequence: TGCGCCAGCAGTGAAAACAGGGTGGGCGAAAAACTGTTTTTT. Its translation: CASSENRVGEKLFF.

The V call is TRBV10-3, the J call TRBJ2-7; 10 bases agree with TRBD2. CDR3 size: 15 residues. The germline V gene encodes CDR1 ENHRY and CDR2 SYGVKD. The J segment lost 3 bases and the V segment lost 6 bases, leaving 8 bases of the junction unmatched. This CDR3 reads CAISHISGGIYEQYF. The CDR3 nucleotides read TGTGCCATCAGCCACATTAGCGGGGGGATCTACGAGCAGTACTTC.

The rearrangement joins TRBV6-6 to TRBJ1-5; D call uncertain. From germline, CDR1 is MNHNY and CDR2 SVGAGI (reference sequence). Trimming cost V 0 bases and J 6 bases, with 9 bases left between them. The CDR3 length is 14 residues. The CDR3 reads CASSYSQPGQPQHF. CDR3 coding DNA: TGTGCCAGCAGTTACTCTCAGCCAGGTCAGCCCCAGCATTTT.

The chain couples TRBV4-1 to TRBJ2-7, with 10 bases lining up with TRBD1. The CDR3 covers 18 residues. J gave up 3 bases and V 1 base, and 12 bases lay outside the gene matches. Looked up from germline, CDR1 is MGHRA and CDR2 is YSYEKL. The chain's CDR3 is CASSQVLRPGQGIYEQYF. The CDR3 DNA reads as TGCGCCAGCAGCCAAGTACTCAGACCGGGACAGGGGATCTACGAGCAGTACTTC.

The rearrangement links TRBV27 to TRBJ2-1; D ambiguous. The CDR3 sequence is 14 residues long. V gave up 3 bases and J gave up 2 bases, with 8 bases separating them. Germline loops: CDR1 MNHEY, CDR2 SMNVEV (reference sequence). Here the CDR3 DNA reads TGTGCCAGCAGTTTCGGCGGCCCCTACAATGAGCAGTTCTTC. Encoded protein: CASSFGGPYNEQFF.

The rearrangement uses TRBV18 and TRBJ2-5; 15 positions match TRBD2. Germline-derived CDR1 and CDR2 are KGHSH and LQKENI. Trimming cost V 4 bases and J 0 bases; bases outside gene matches: 3. CDR3 size: 17 residues. The DNA for the CDR3 is TGTGCCAGCTCACTTGGACTAGCGGGGGGGCACCAAGAGACCCAGTACTTC. Its protein is CASSLGLAGGHQETQYF.

The chain carries TRBV4-3 and TRBJ1-3; D call uncertain. V gave up 2 bases and J gave up 3 bases, with 14 bases separating them. In germline, CDR1 is LGHNA, CDR2 YSLEER. This CDR3 has 16 amino acids. CDR3 DNA sequence: TGCGCCAGCAGCCAATTAGAAGGAGTGAGTGGAAACACCATATATTTT. Translating gives CASSQLEGVSGNTIYF.

The chain is built from TRBV9 and TRBJ1-1; 7 nucleotides align to TRBD1. CDR1 is SGDLS, CDR2 YYNGEE, per germline. CDR3 length equals 16 residues. V lost 3 bases and J lost 1; bases outside the gene matches: 9. CDR3: CASSAKNRGPNTEAFF. The CDR3 DNA reads TGTGCCAGCAGCGCCAAAAACAGGGGCCCGAACACTGAAGCTTTCTTT.

V usage is TRBV6-6 and J usage is TRBJ2-7; TRBD2 agrees at 7 bases. The CDR3 loop spans 14 amino acids. After removal of 8 bases from V and 4 bases from J, the junction contained 11 bases not matched to a gene. Germline V gives CDR1 MNHNY, CDR2 SVGAGI (reference sequence). The CDR3 loop reads CASSAGLGIYEQYF. The CDR3, as DNA: TGTGCCAGCTCAGCGGGGCTGGGGATTTACGAGCAGTACTTC.

The V and J genes are TRBV7-9 and TRBJ2-1; 11 bases are a match to TRBD2. The ends lost 3 bases at V and 5 bases at J; junction bases unmatched: 6. Germline CDR1 reads SEHNR; CDR2 reads FQNEAQ (reference sequence). The length of the CDR3 is 16 residues. The CDR3 region is CASSFLSGGGNNEQFF. The CDR3 DNA reads as TGTGCCAGCAGCTTCCTTAGCGGGGGGGGTAACAATGAGCAGTTCTTC. The variable domain in full, completed from reference TRBV7-9 and TRBJ2-1, reads DTGVSQNPRHKITKRGQNVTFRCDPISEHNRLYWYRQTLGQGPEFLTYFQNEAQLEKSRLLSDRFSAERPKGSFSTLEIQRTEQGDSAMYLCASSFLSGGGNNEQFFGPGTRLTVL.

DNA for the CDR3: TGTGCCATCAGTGGGGGCACCTCCTACGAGCAGTACTTC. Protein sequence: CAISGGTSYEQYF. The chain is built from TRBV10-3 and TRBJ2-5; possibly TRBD1 for D (5 bases). The better agreement between TRBJ2-7 and the DNA end casts doubt on the J call. In germline, CDR1 is ENHRY, CDR2 SYGVKD. The CDR3 runs 13 residues.

The chain is built from TRBV19 and TRBJ1-6; D unresolved. This CDR3 region has 15 residues. Trimming took 6 bases from V and 0 from J, leaving 9 bases between them. CDR1 is LNHDA, CDR2 SQIVND, per germline (reference sequence). CDR3 in DNA: TGTGCCAGTAGCCCACAGAGCTCCTATAATTCACCCCTCCACTTT. Protein sequence: CASSPQSSYNSPLHF.

The chain couples TRBV7-2 to TRBJ1-1; D is possibly TRBD1 (6 bases). The CDR3 has 14 amino acids. The germline CDR1 and CDR2 sequences are SGHTA and FQGNSA. V dropped 5 bases and J dropped 4 bases, with 14 bases sitting between them. CDR3 region: CASSLQQGGTEAFF. CDR3 DNA sequence: TGTGCCAGCAGCCTCCAGCAAGGGGGCACTGAAGCTTTCTTT.

This chain uses TRBV5-6 with TRBJ2-3; 11 bases are a match to TRBD2. V was pared by 4 bases and J by 5 bases, with 9 bases of the junction left unmatched. Germline V gene sequence: CDR1 SGHDT, CDR2 YYEEEE. This CDR3 spans 16 amino acids. CDR3 loop: CASSLYSGGAVDTQYF. Here the CDR3 DNA reads TGTGCCAGCAGCCTATATAGCGGGGGGGCCGTAGATACGCAGTATTTT. Full variable domain (rest looked up from reference TRBV5-6 and TRBJ2-3): DAGVTQSPTHLIKTRGQQVTLRCSPKSGHDTVSWYQQALGQGPQFIFQYYEEEERQRGNFPDRFSGHQFPNYSSELNVNALLLGDSALYLCASSLYSGGAVDTQYFGPGTRLTVL.

V gene TRBV10-2 combines with J gene TRBJ2-7; a weak D match, TRBD2 (5 bases). The CDR3 has 13 amino acids. CDR1 and CDR2 from the germline V gene are WSHSY and SAAADI. Trimming stripped 8 bases from V and 1 base from J, with 12 bases between. CDR3 in amino acids: CASQVPGSYEQYF. The CDR3 DNA follows: TGCGCCAGCCAGGTTCCGGGGTCCTACGAGCAGTACTTC.

The chain carries TRBV6-5 and TRBJ2-1, with a possible D match to TRBD1 (6 bases). The germline gives CDR1 MNHEY, CDR2 SVGAGI. With 4 bases removed from V and 5 bases from J, the gap between germline ends came to 12 bases. The CDR3 covers 14 residues. The CDR3 DNA follows: TGTGCCAGCAGTTTACGGACAGCAGACAATGAGCAGTTCTTC. Protein sequence: CASSLRTADNEQFF.

The rearrangement uses TRBV7-9 and TRBJ1-2; 9 bases align to TRBD1. CDR3 length equals 18 residues. With V trimmed by 7 bases and J by 4 bases, 19 bases remained unmatched. Per the germline V gene, CDR1 is SEHNR and CDR2 is FQNEAQ (reference sequence). The CDR3: CASTGGRDRAYPGYGYTF. The CDR3 nucleotides read TGTGCCAGCACCGGGGGGCGGGACAGGGCGTACCCTGGCTATGGCTACACCTTC.

This chain joins TRBV5-1 and TRBJ2-7, with 9 positions matching TRBD1. CDR3 length: 16 residues. J lost 1 base, V lost 5 bases, and 10 bases had no gene match. Germline V gene data show CDR1 as SGHRS and CDR2 as YFSETQ. The CDR3 is CASRLSRDRESYEQYF. The CDR3 nucleotides read TGCGCCAGCAGGTTAAGCCGGGACAGGGAATCCTACGAGCAGTACTTC.

This rearrangement joins TRBV7-6 to TRBJ2-7; maybe TRBD1 (6 bases). The CDR3 length is 13 residues. The V and J ends lost 5 bases and 6 bases respectively, with 14 bases between them. Looked up from germline, CDR1 is SGHVS and CDR2 is FNYEAQ. As DNA, the CDR3 is TGTGCCAGCAGCAGGGACACTCTGGGCGAGCAGTACTTC. This codes for CASSRDTLGEQYF.